This entry describes one TCR beta chain. Its target antigen remains unknown. Libraries were made using the immunoSEQ multiplex PCR assay. For the multiplex PCR, a mixture combining 60 forward primers for TCR Vbeta segments and 13 reverse primers for TCR Jbeta segments was used. A multiplex PCR assay on genomic DNA amplified the CDR3 region of rearranged TCR beta genes. On the Illumina HiSeq System, the amplified TCR beta libraries were sequenced as 87-base-pair reads. The original methods were these. Across the roughly 670 repertoires, a later analysis counted roughly 84 million unique TCR beta chains, approximately 12 million of which were shared by at least two donors. A nearest-neighbor algorithm error-corrected the raw reads and collapsed the reads into unique sequences, merging closely related sequences to remove PCR and sequencing errors. To assign V, D and J gene segments, CDR3 sequences were aligned to IMGT reference sequences. For a sequence to be retained, a match of at least six nucleotides was required to both a V gene segment and a J gene segment. Rearrangements were called productive when the CDR3 lacked stop codons and stayed in frame with V and J; all others were non-productive. Following IMGT convention, CDR3 was defined as the stretch from the second conserved V-encoded cysteine to the conserved J-encoded phenylalanine. The earlier analysis of roughly 590 of the donors excluded sequences that lacked an unambiguous match to a single V gene segment. An earlier analysis of under 750 of the donors called V segments functional above 56.7% productive rearrangements and segregating when the between-donor standard deviation exceeded 5%. A statistical classification framework was built for diagnosing cytomegalovirus status from the catalog of TCR beta chain sequences. In a later analysis, V and J genes were assigned by comparing TCR nucleotide sequences against IMGT/GENE-DB human TR gene sequences. In a later analysis, CDR3 sequences and most-parsimonious VDJ recombination scenarios were assigned using the TCRdist pipeline. In a later analysis, each TCR beta chain was defined by its CDR3 amino acid sequence together with its V-gene family, and reads without a unique V-gene family were excluded. In a later analysis, 450 to 600 highly shared, low-generation-probability nucleotide sequences were removed to address suspected cross-contamination and a sequencing artifact. For each public chain, a later analysis derived a clonal expansion index from normalized ranks of inferred template counts within each repertoire. In a later analysis, generation probabilities were computed using a VDJ recombination model fitted to out-of-frame rearrangements, and the results were checked against IGoR. In a later analysis, TCR-TCR, TCR-HLA and TCR-CMV co-occurrence was scored with hypergeometric tests, and a repertoire-size bias correction was applied to TCR pairs. A later analysis estimated false discovery rates by permuting HLA or CMV assignments 20 times. In a later analysis, co-occurring TCRs were grouped using DBSCAN, with TCRdist sequence similarity added in when clustering inside HLA-allele-positive subsets. For co-occurrence clustering, repertoires with fewer than 30,000 or more than 120,000 public chains were excluded, along with a handful of repertoires with anomalous nucleotide sharing. TCRdb took this table from immuneACCESS and kept in-frame rearrangements with V and J called. Such tables lack part of the clones; where checked against another copy, unresolved V genes explain under half of the gap, and the rest is unexplained. Clone size and the V and J calls come from that table; the DNA yielded D and trimming. The table of this sample itemizes roughly 110,000 clones. Less than 4.5% of the sample belongs to the ten largest clones.

The source of the sample is a study of cytomegalovirus exposure and HLA in healthy donors (dated by TCRdb to 2016 to 2017). About the full investigation: An earlier analysis of some 550 of the donors reported 276 Gb of sequence data and about 100 million unique TCR beta sequences from 190 million or so T cells. Roughly 300 gigabases of sequencing data and approximately 92 million unique TCR sequences made up an early release that covered over 550 HLA-typed donors. The genetic ancestry cluster associated with self-reported Caucasian donors included 81% of the 398 genotyped donors. The study was designed to test whether signatures of past pathogen exposure could be identified by cataloging public T cell receptors. The study used immunosequencing to profile the T cell repertoires of 600 to 850 subjects and linked those repertoires to cytomegalovirus serostatus. In addition to the first cohort of 666 subjects, a separate validation cohort of 120 different subjects was used. The study combined high-throughput TCR immunosequencing, statistical association of individual TCRs with disease status, and machine learning to predict cytomegalovirus infection status. A later analysis re-analyzed previously published TCR beta repertoires from hundreds of donors and added high-resolution HLA genotyping to study TCR occurrence patterns. The later analysis used no new phenotypic data to find candidate immune exposures, relying instead on TCR beta sequences and their occurrence across donors. An earlier analysis of 587 of the donors used high-throughput TCR beta sequencing to judge whether each TCR beta V gene segment behaved as functional or pseudogenic. Alongside the repertoire data, information on donor age, sex, ethnicity and CMV serostatus was compiled. Genome-wide SNP genotypes for about 55% of the roughly 670 donors were used in a later genetic analysis, which treated that subset as a discovery cohort. All discovery cohort repertoires had been generated on a single sequencing platform. HLA typing covered class I and class II loci at four-digit resolution. The number of donors typed differed by locus, with 629-630 for A, B, C, DRB1 and DQB1, around 520 for DQA1, under 610 for DPA1, and around 460 for DPB1. Several DR-DQ haplotypes were treated as single units for association and clustering because of strong linkage in the cohort. Among 398 genotyped donors of the cohort, an average of about 240,000 unique TCR beta nucleotide sequences were sequenced per donor, 15% to 20% of them non-productive.

Findings and caveats that apply to the study as a whole: In a later analysis, the rate of TCR association differed among HLA loci, with DRB1 alleles having the most associated TCRs and HLA-C alleles having the fewest. Strong co-occurrence of HLA alleles, especially DR and DQ, made assigning TCR associations to individual alleles difficult. Cytomegalovirus status was reported to be diagnosed by the classifier with high specificity and sensitivity in both the original and validation cohorts. A later genetic analysis reported fewer N-insertions in productive TCRs among donors in an Asian-associated ancestry cluster than the roughly 620-donor mean. According to the authors, the approach could potentially be generalized to other disease states and immunological phenotypes. Roughly uniform sequencing depth across donors was assumed in presence/absence analyses, although this assumption may not hold. Some IMGT-functional V segments, including TRBV6-2 and TRBV6-3, could not be distinguished by the 87-base-pair reads and were therefore excluded. HLA typing was unavailable for some donors at each locus, so association tests used only the typed subset. This cohort had only TCR beta chains sequenced, and the lack of alpha or paired-chain data limited which features could be detected. In a later analysis, HLA-associated TCR beta chains were found to be more clonally expanded and to have lower generation probabilities than equally common non-associated chains. Because counts were too low, roughly 17 rarely observed V segments, including chromosome 9 orphons, were left out of the earlier analysis of a few hundred of the donors. According to a later analysis, parvovirus B19, influenza, CMV and Epstein-Barr virus appeared linked to several top co-occurrence clusters. The only immune exposure information available for the cohort was CMV serostatus. An association between a missense DCLRE1C variant and V-gene and J-gene trimming of TCR beta chains was found in a later genetic analysis and replicated in an independent cohort. Most CMV-associated TCR beta chains appeared to be HLA-restricted in a later analysis, and the HLA associations seemed to be driven largely by CMV exposure. Broadly in line with IMGT annotations, most TCR beta V segments showed up in productive rearrangements about 90% or about 30% of the time in an earlier analysis of several hundred of the donors. A further reported finding was that TCR beta sequences accurately predicted the HLA-A and HLA-B alleles for most subjects in the first cohort. A cluster of highly shared sequence variants was judged likely to represent a technical artifact of the sequencing pipeline. While some public TCRs were present in many individuals, most TCR sequences turned up only very rarely across donors. In vitro tests confirmed that a few of the cytomegalovirus-associated TCR beta chains recognize cytomegalovirus antigens. In a later analysis, around 17,000 TCR beta sequences were associated with specific HLA alleles at a false discovery rate of 0.05. A total of 164 TCR beta chains were listed by the study as associated with cytomegalovirus. Linkage disequilibrium might explain the correlated functional status among segregating V segments, but an unknown experimental factor could not be excluded.

The cohort consisted of 666 healthy bone marrow donors. All cohort members were sampled while nominally healthy, although unrecorded immune exposures were likely present. The donor tested CMV seronegative and was one of the 352 seronegative cohort members. Every donor gave a peripheral blood sample, and the peripheral blood mononuclear cells from that sample were used for TCR beta sequencing. Genomic DNA extraction from the blood cell samples was performed with the Qiagen DNeasy Blood Extraction Kit. Trimming takes 1 base from V and 6 bases from J, and the germline ends sit 12 bases apart. CDR1 is given as SGHKS and CDR2 as YYEKEE, both from the germline V gene (reference sequence). From cysteine to phenylalanine, the CDR3 is 14 amino acids long. Only CDR3 DNA remains: 42 bases, in frame from the first base.

Recombination linked TRBV5-5 to TRBJ2-3, with TRBD2 tentatively as D gene (6 bases match). This sequence originates from a man aged 25 to 40 in good health and CMV-seronegative. Sequencing was performed on PBMCs. The bases read TGTGCCAGCAGCTTGCGGGCGGGGCAGGATACGCAGTATTTT. Translated, this gives CASSLRAGQDTQYF.